This is a list of T cell receptor beta chains from one sample in a study of blood T cell repertoires in COVID-19. Assay: immunoSEQ multiplex PCR; the TCRdb copy retains only in-frame clones and omits some. The sample has fewer than 250,000 clones; approximately 79% are singletons. Sequences were obtained from peripheral blood. These receptors came from a woman aged 45-65 years with acute or convalescent COVID-19. The CDR3 runs from the conserved cysteine through the conserved F or W. D genes are given only for firm matches. The listing skips clone size in some rows; elsewhere it reads once, few, many or a size class.

>NA|NA|TRBV28|TRBJ2-7
TGTGCCAGCAGTCAGGGGGGATTAACCTACGAGCAGTACTTC
CASSQGGLTYEQYF
>TRBD1|NA|TRBV6-5|TRBJ2-5
TGTGCCAGCAAAGACGACAGGGGACGAGAGACCCAGTACTTC
CASKDDRGRETQYF
>NA|NA|TRBV27|TRBJ2-1
TGTGCCAGCAGGCCCTTACAGGGAAGGTCCTACAATGAGCAGTTCTTC
CASRPLQGRSYNEQFF
>TRBD2|NA|TRBV30|TRBJ2-7
TGTGCCTGGACCCCGGGACTAGCGGGCACGAACTCCTACGAGCAGTACTTC
CAWTPGLAGTNSYEQYF
>TRBD2|NA|TRBV5-1|TRBJ2-1
TGCGCCAGCAGCTACGGCGGGACTAGCCGCAATGAGCAGTTCTTC
CASSYGGTSRNEQFF
>TRBD1|NA|TRBV11-2|TRBJ1-5
TGTGCCAGCAGCCGACAGGGGCCGACCCATCAGCCCCAGCATTTT
CASSRQGPTHQPQHF
>NA|NA|TRBV3-1/TRBV3-2|TRBJ2-3
TGTGCCAGCAGCCGAAGACTAACCCCTGGCACAGATACGCAGTATTTT
CASSRRLTPGTDTQYF
>TRBD2|few|TRBV2|TRBJ2-1
TGTGCCAGCAGTGAGCGGGGGGGTTACAATGAGCAGTTCTTC
CASSERGGYNEQFF
>NA|NA|TRBV7-9|TRBJ2-1
TGTGCCAGCAGCTTAGTAGCGGTATCTGGCAATGAGCAGTTCTTC
CASSLVAVSGNEQFF
>NA|few|TRBV28|TRBJ2-7
TGTGCCAGCGCGAGGGAGTACGAGCAGTACTTC
CASAREYEQYF
>NA|NA|TRBV12-3/TRBV12-4|TRBJ2-1
TGTGCCAGCAGTCTTTACAATGAGCAGTTCTTC
CASSLYNEQFF
>TRBD1|NA|TRBV27|TRBJ2-7
TGTGCCAGCAGCCGACAGGGACAGGGAACCTACGAGCAGTACTTC
CASSRQGQGTYEQYF
>TRBD1|NA|TRBV27|TRBJ1-5
TGTGCCAGCAGAAGAACAGGGGGCGGCCAGCCCCAGCATTTT
CASRRTGGGQPQHF
>NA|NA|TRBV9|TRBJ2-3
TGTGCCAGCAGCCCCCGGACAGATACGCAGTATTTT
CASSPRTDTQYF
>NA|NA|TRBV24-1|TRBJ1-5
TGTGCCACCAGCCCGGGGACGGGGGATCAGCCCCAGCATTTT
CATSPGTGDQPQHF
>NA|NA|TRBV27|TRBJ2-1
TGTGCCAGCAGTTTAGGTAATATAGGCCCCGGGTACTACAATGAGCAGTTCTTC
CASSLGNIGPGYYNEQFF
>TRBD1|NA|TRBV10-2|TRBJ1-3
TGCGCCAGCAACCTGGGACAGGGGGCTTCCTCTGGAAACACCATATATTTT
CASNLGQGASSGNTIYF
>NA|NA|TRBV15|TRBJ2-3
TGTGCCACCAGCAGCCTACTAGGGCGAGGAGATACGCAGTATTTT
CATSSLLGRGDTQYF
>TRBD2|NA|TRBV9|TRBJ2-3
TGTGCCAGCAGCGCCCCTCTACTAGCGGGAGGGCCGGGAACAGATACGCAGTATTTT
CASSAPLLAGGPGTDTQYF
>NA|NA|TRBV28|TRBJ2-2
TGTGCCAGCAGATTCATTAACACCGGGGAGCTGTTTTTT
CASRFINTGELFF
>TRBD1|NA|TRBV2|TRBJ2-1
TGTGCCAGCAGGGGATTCGGGGGACAGGGGGCAAGTGAGCAGTTCTTC
CASRGFGGQGASEQFF
>TRBD1|NA|TRBV19|TRBJ1-1
TGTGCCAGTAGTAGCAGACAGGGGGCGGACGACACTGAAGCTTTCTTT
CASSSRQGADDTEAFF
>TRBD2|NA|TRBV5-1|TRBJ2-3
TGCGCCAGCAGCTTGGACGGGGGGGCGACAGATACGCAGTATTTT
CASSLDGGATDTQYF
>NA|NA|TRBV4-3|TRBJ2-1
TGCGCCAGCAGCCAAGCCAGACAGAATGAGCAGTTCTTC
CASSQARQNEQFF
>TRBD1|NA|TRBV28|TRBJ1-4
TGTGCCAGCAGTCGGACAGGGGTCGCAACTAATGAAAAACTGTTTTTT
CASSRTGVATNEKLFF
>TRBD1|NA|TRBV7-8|TRBJ1-5
TGTGCCAGCAGCCCAGTGCCGGGACAGGGAGTCAATCAGCCCCAGCATTTT
CASSPVPGQGVNQPQHF
>TRBD2|NA|TRBV27|TRBJ2-7
TGTGCCAGCAGTTTACGACTAGCGGGGGGTGAGCAGTACTTC
CASSLRLAGGEQYF
>TRBD1|NA|TRBV5-1|TRBJ2-3
TGCGCCAGCAGCTCGTTGACAGGGTCGCAGTATTTT
CASSSLTGSQYF
>NA|NA|TRBV6-2/TRBV6-3|TRBJ2-7
TGTGCCAGCAGCCAGTCTCGGGAGCAGTACTTC
CASSQSREQYF
>TRBD1|NA|TRBV5-1|TRBJ1-5
TGCGCCAGCAGCTCTACCTCAGGGGGCGGGCAGCCCCAGCATTTT
CASSSTSGGGQPQHF
>NA|once|TRBV28|TRBJ2-1
TGTGCCAGCAGCCAGCCGTGGACGGGGTACAATGAGCAGTTCTTC
CASSQPWTGYNEQFF
>NA|NA|TRBV3-1/TRBV3-2|TRBJ2-3
TGTGCCAGCAGCCTCCAGGGAAAAAGCACAGATACGCAGTATTTT
CASSLQGKSTDTQYF
>TRBD1|NA|TRBV30|TRBJ1-1
TGTGCCTGGAGATTGGGACAGGGGGTAACTGAAGCTTTCTTT
CAWRLGQGVTEAFF
>NA|NA|TRBV15|TRBJ1-4
TGTGCCACCAGCAGAGACAGGGCGGTCGAAAAACTGTTTTTT
CATSRDRAVEKLFF
>NA|NA|TRBV5-1|TRBJ1-5
TGCGCCAGCAGCAAGGAGGGAGAAGGCAATCAGCCCCAGCATTTT
CASSKEGEGNQPQHF
>NA|few|TRBV7-9|TRBJ2-7
TGTGCCAGCAGCCTCCGGCAGGGCGGCTCCGAGCAGTACTTC
CASSLRQGGSEQYF
>NA|NA|TRBV6-5|TRBJ2-7
TGTGCCAGCACCCGGACTGATTACGAGCAGTACTTC
CASTRTDYEQYF
>NA|NA|TRBV3-1/TRBV3-2|TRBJ1-6
TGTGCCAGCAGCCAAGATCTTGCCAGGATGGATTCACCCCTCCACTTT
CASSQDLARMDSPLHF
>NA|NA|TRBV7-2|TRBJ1-5
TGTGCCAGCAGCTCCCAGACTGGAGGCAATCAGCCCCAGCATTTT
CASSSQTGGNQPQHF
>TRBD2|NA|TRBV4-2|TRBJ2-3
TGTGCCAGCAGCCGATCCTCTAGCGGGGGGGCTAATACGCAGTATTTT
CASSRSSSGGANTQYF
>NA|NA|TRBV24-1|TRBJ2-4
TGTGCCACCAGTGATCTTGAGGGTTGCATTCAGTACTTC
CATSDLEGCIQYF